This TCR beta chain was profiled in a study of response to subunit inactivated influenza vaccine. General study points: Each seasonal flu vaccination may recruit only limited new T cells, authors suggested.

Germline CDR1 reads MNHEY; CDR2 reads SVGAGI. Trimming cost V 0 bases and J 0 bases, with 9 bases left between them. The CDR3 consists of 17 residues. One entry per CDR3 protein results from TCRdb running MiXCR on the RT-PCR reads. In the table there are about 780,000 distinct CDR3 sequences, around a sixth of which are singletons. Concerning this clonotype itself: Its antigen is as yet unknown.

Specimen: PBMCs from blood, collected more than 4 days after vaccination. The gene calls are TRBV6-5 and TRBJ2-6; D uncertain. The TCR was taken from a man aged 50-59 years who received an inactivated influenza vaccine. CDR3 sequence reads: CASSYSALSSGANVLTF. CDR3 nucleotide sequence: TGTGCCAGCAGTTACTCCGCCTTGAGCTCTGGGGCCAACGTCCTGACTTTC.